Below, 14 T cell receptor beta chains from the same sample are listed, as sequenced in a study of T cell changes during pregnancy in multiple sclerosis. TCRdb's copy holds only in-frame clones and misses some; the assay was immunoSEQ multiplex PCR. The data show tens of thousands of clones, with 70% to 90% seen just once and 0.89% held by the top ten. Sequenced here: peripheral blood, sampled in the first trimester of pregnancy. The receptor source for this set is a female donor in good health, enrolled as a control in a pregnancy study.

This sequence joins TRBV7-2 and TRBJ1-5; D remains unclear. The CDR3 loop spans 13 amino acids. Germline assignment: CDR1 SGHTA and CDR2 FQGNSA. V was shortened by 1 base and J by 3 bases, with 4 bases between the two germline ends. In DNA form, the CDR3 reads TGTGCCAGCAGCTTAGTAGACAATCAGCCCCAGCATTTT. Amino acids: CASSLVDNQPQHF.

This rearrangement joins TRBV18 to TRBJ2-7, with TRBD1 identical over 7 bases. Germline V lookup: CDR1 KGHSH, CDR2 LQKENI. Germline trimming cut 6 bases from V and 4 bases from J; bases unmatched to any gene: 9. This CDR3 is 14 amino acids long. The DNA of the CDR3 is TGTGCCAGCTCGGCGAGGGACAGAATGTACGAGCAGTACTTC. Encoded protein: CASSARDRMYEQYF.

The chain links TRBV6-5 to TRBJ1-5; possibly TRBD1 for D (6 bases). The CDR3 loop spans 14 amino acids. Germline loops: CDR1 MNHEY, CDR2 SVGAGI. V lost 6 bases, J lost 5 bases, and 14 bases lay in between. CDR3 nucleotide sequence: TGTGCCAGCAGCCGGACAGTTGAGGATCAGCCCCAGCATTTT. This translates into CASSRTVEDQPQHF.

V gene TRBV5-4 combines with J gene TRBJ2-7; TRBD1 is a possible D gene (6 bases). Trimming removed 4 bases from V and 0 bases from J, with 11 bases in between. CDR3 length equals 14 residues. Germline V CDR1 and CDR2: SGHNT, YYREEE (reference sequence). The DNA for the CDR3 is TGTGCCAGCAGCCAGGACAGAAACTCCTACGAGCAGTACTTC. Translated, it gives CASSQDRNSYEQYF.

The chain is built from TRBV11-2 and TRBJ2-1; the match to TRBD2 covers 10 bases. There are 16 residues in the CDR3. The germline V gene has CDR1 SGHAT and CDR2 FQNNGV. V lost 2 bases, J lost 4 bases, and 5 bases stayed unmatched. The CDR3 reads CASSLISGGVYNEQFF. The CDR3 DNA reads as TGTGCCAGCAGCTTAATAAGCGGGGGGGTATACAATGAGCAGTTCTTC.

CDR3: CSVRADVTSYNEQFF. As DNA, the CDR3 is TGCAGCGTCAGAGCGGATGTTACCTCCTACAATGAGCAGTTCTTC. The chain carries TRBV29-1 and TRBJ2-1; a weak D match, TRBD2 (5 bases). The germline V and J ends were trimmed by 6 bases and 0 bases, with 15 bases remaining between them. The CDR3 sequence is 15 residues long. The V gene's germline CDR1 is SQVTM and CDR2 ANQGSEA.

V usage is TRBV5-6 and J usage is TRBJ1-2; no clear D. In germline, CDR1 is SGHDT, CDR2 YYEEEE. The CDR3 has 15 residues. With 4 bases removed from V and 4 bases from J, the gap between germline ends came to 17 bases. The CDR3 bases are TGTGCCAGCAGCCTTCCGGGTCCTCTCCCCTATGGCTACACCTTC. Translating it yields CASSLPGPLPYGYTF.

The rearrangement uses TRBV7-9 and TRBJ1-6; D perhaps matches TRBD1 (6 bases). Germline V gene lookup returns CDR1 SEHNR and CDR2 FQNEAQ (reference sequence). The CDR3 contains 15 residues. With 5 bases removed from V and 6 bases from J, the gap between germline ends came to 14 bases. The CDR3 nucleotides read TGTGCCAGCAGCGCCGCGGGGGCTCGTAATTCACCCCTCCACTTT. As protein: CASSAAGARNSPLHF.

CDR3 nucleotides: TGTGCCAGCAGCACTAGGCAGGGAGGCACCGGGGAGCTGTTTTTT. Amino acid sequence: CASSTRQGGTGELFF. The chain employs TRBV7-3 and TRBJ2-2; possible D gene TRBD2, 6 bases. Germline lookup yields CDR1 SGHTA and CDR2 FQGTGA. The CDR3 runs 15 residues. Deletions cut 5 bases from V and 4 bases from J, with 14 bases between. Variable domain in full (rest from reference TRBV7-3 and TRBJ2-2): GAGVSQTPSNKVTEKGKYVELRCDPISGHTALYWYRQSLGQGPEFLIYFQGTGAADDSGLPNDRFFAVRPEGSVSTLKIQRTERGDSAVYLCASSTRQGGTGELFFGEGSRLTVL.

The chain joins TRBV14 to TRBJ2-7; D is possibly TRBD2 (6 bases). This CDR3 spans 14 amino acids. Germline V gives CDR1 SGHDN, CDR2 FVKESK. Trimming removed 0 bases at V and 1 base at J, with 7 bases between. The CDR3 sequence is CASSQERGSYEQYF. CDR3 sequence (DNA): TGTGCCAGCAGCCAAGAGCGGGGTTCCTACGAGCAGTACTTC.

This clone was seen more than once but under ten times. The CDR3 protein is CASSPSPTGGYTF. The CDR3 coding sequence is TGTGCCAGCTCACCTTCCCCTACAGGGGGCTACACCTTC. The chain recombines TRBV18 with TRBJ1-2, with D possibly matching TRBD1 (6 bases). Germline CDR1 and CDR2: KGHSH and LQKENI. This CDR3 region has 13 residues. Trimming cost V 3 bases and J 8 bases, with 13 bases left between them. The whole variable domain, filled in from reference TRBV18 and TRBJ1-2, reads NAGVMQNPRHLVRRRGQEARLRCSPMKGHSHVYWYRQLPEEGLKFMVYLQKENIIDESGMPKERFSAEFPKEGPSILRIQQVVRGDSAAYFCASSPSPTGGYTFGSGTRLTVV.

The chain uses TRBV30 and TRBJ2-3, with 8 bases that match TRBD1. The CDR3 runs to 15 residues. Germline V lookup: CDR1 GTSNPN, CDR2 SVGIG (reference sequence). Unmatched junction bases numbered 12, after V lost 5 bases and J lost 5 bases. CDR3 residues: CAWQAHGQGVDTQYF. In nucleotides, the CDR3 is TGTGCCTGGCAAGCCCACGGACAGGGAGTAGATACGCAGTATTTT.

V is TRBV15 and J is TRBJ1-4; D unclear. CDR1 and CDR2 from the germline V gene are LNHNV and YYDKDF (reference sequence). Trimming removed 3 bases at V and 7 bases at J, with 9 bases between. The CDR3 contains 13 residues. The CDR3 spells CATSSGNGEKLFF. DNA of the CDR3: TGTGCCACCAGCAGCGGGAATGGTGAAAAACTGTTTTTT. The full variable domain, with the rest looked up from reference TRBV15 and TRBJ1-4, is DAMVIQNPRYQVTQFGKPVTLSCSQTLNHNVMYWYQQKSSQAPKLLFHYYDKDFNNEADTPDNFQSRRPNTSFCFLDIRSPGLGDTAMYLCATSSGNGEKLFFGSGTQLSVL.

This chain joins TRBV4-1 and TRBJ2-7, with D uncertain. V shed 3 bases and J shed 0 bases, with 12 bases lying between them. This CDR3 spans 15 amino acids. Germline-derived CDR1 and CDR2 are MGHRA and YSYEKL. The CDR3 spells CASSQSRLSSYEQYF. CDR3 coding DNA: TGCGCCAGCAGCCAGAGTCGACTGAGCTCCTACGAGCAGTACTTC.